A single sample is the source of the 25 T cell receptor beta chains below, sequenced in a study of early T cells in non-severe SARS-CoV-2 infection. MiXCR was run by TCRdb on the 5' RACE reads, yielding one entry per CDR3 protein. Among tens of thousands of distinct CDR3 sequences, around 8% were seen once, and the ten largest hold around 4.4%. Sequencing was performed on whole blood. Receptor source: an adult who was a healthcare worker with PCR-confirmed SARS-CoV-2 infection or an uninfected control (not recorded which).

This chain connects TRBV9 to TRBJ2-7, with D possibly matching TRBD1 (5 bases). Trimming removed 4 bases at V and 0 bases at J, with 11 bases between. From germline, CDR1 is SGDLS and CDR2 YYNGEE. The CDR3 runs to 14 residues. The CDR3 sequence is CASSPQGISYEQYF. CDR3 nucleotides: TGTGCCAGCAGCCCCCAGGGCATCTCCTACGAGCAGTACTTC. The whole variable domain, remainder taken from reference TRBV9 and TRBJ2-7, is DSGVTQTPKHLITATGQRVTLRCSPRSGDLSVYWYQQSLDQGLQFLIQYYNGEERAKGNILERFSAQQFPDLHSELNLSSLELGDSALYFCASSPQGISYEQYFGPGTRLTVT.

This clonotype was counted many times. The gene calls are TRBV18 and TRBJ1-2, with D unresolved. The germline gives CDR1 KGHSH, CDR2 LQKENI. The CDR3 sequence is 13 residues long. The V gene lost 3 bases and the J gene lost 6 bases, with 11 bases spanning the gap. CDR3 sequence: CASSPGQVDGYTF. DNA of the CDR3: TGTGCCAGCTCACCGGGCCAGGTCGATGGCTACACCTTC.

This clonotype was seen only a few times. The chain is built from TRBV20-1 and TRBJ1-3; possible D gene TRBD1, 5 bases. V was shortened by 5 bases and J by 1 base, with 18 bases between the two germline ends. CDR1 is DFQATT and CDR2 is SNEGSKA in the germline V gene (reference sequence). The CDR3 runs to 16 residues. DNA of the CDR3: TGCAGTGCTCTCACCGGGACCTATTCTTCTGGAAACACCATATATTTT. Its protein is CSALTGTYSSGNTIYF.

This clonotype was observed a few times. The rearrangement uses TRBV5-1 and TRBJ1-1, with 8 nucleotides matching TRBD1. V was clipped by 4 bases and J by 5 bases; unmatched bases: 4. Germline CDR1 and CDR2: SGHRS and YFSETQ. This CDR3 region has 13 residues. The DNA of the CDR3 is TGCGCCAGCAGCACAGGGGGTTGGACTGAAGCTTTCTTT. Amino acid sequence: CASSTGGWTEAFF.

In this sample, this clonotype turned up a few times. The chain joins TRBV5-1 to TRBJ2-7; 10 bases match TRBD1. J gave up 0 bases and V 8 bases, and 17 bases lay outside the gene matches. Germline V gives CDR1 SGHRS, CDR2 YFSETQ. The length of the CDR3 is 18 residues. The chain's CDR3 is CASHSGTGVRPPSYEQYF. The CDR3 DNA follows: TGCGCCAGTCACTCCGGGACAGGGGTCAGGCCACCCTCCTACGAGCAGTACTTC.

This clonotype was detected many times. The V call is TRBV7-3, the J call TRBJ2-1; no clear D. Trimming cost V 5 bases and J 9 bases, with 8 bases left between them. This CDR3 region has 11 residues. Germline values: CDR1 SGHTA, CDR2 FQGTGA. CDR3 sequence reads: CASSEKGEQFF. CDR3 DNA: TGTGCCAGCAGCGAGAAAGGTGAGCAGTTCTTC.

The table lists this clonotype with many counts. The genes are TRBV2 and TRBJ2-5; D not resolved. Germline-derived CDR1 and CDR2 are SNHLY and FYNNEI. CDR3 length equals 14 residues. Trimming cost V 7 bases and J 1 base, with 13 bases left between them. CDR3 in amino acids: CASTAYYFQETQYF. As DNA, the CDR3 is TGTGCCAGCACCGCTTACTACTTCCAAGAGACCCAGTACTTC.

This clonotype was found many times. The chain uses TRBV6-1 and TRBJ2-7; D remains ambiguous. V shed 7 bases and J shed 3 bases, with 4 bases lying between them. The CDR3 consists of 10 residues. CDR1 is MNHNS, CDR2 SASEGT, per germline. CDR3 region: CASNRYEQYF. CDR3 coding DNA: TGTGCCAGCAACCGCTACGAGCAGTACTTC.

This clonotype came up a few times. The V call is TRBV12-3 or TRBV12-4, the J call TRBJ1-4; 7 bases align to TRBD1. The V gene end was trimmed by 6 bases and the J gene end by 4 bases; junction bases not matched to a gene: 2. This CDR3 has 13 amino acids. CDR3 nucleotides: TGTGCCAGCAGGGGACAGAATAATGAAAAACTGTTTTTT. It is translated as CASRGQNNEKLFF.

This clonotype came up a few times. J is TRBJ1-2 and V is TRBV7-9, with D maybe TRBD1 (5 bases). This CDR3 spans 15 amino acids. V dropped 7 bases and J dropped 14 bases, with 29 bases sitting between them. Looked up from germline, CDR1 is SEHNR and CDR2 is FQNEAQ (reference sequence). This CDR3 is CASTTQGVFGGEETF. DNA for the CDR3: TGTGCCAGCACCACCCAGGGTGTCTTCGGGGGAGAAGAAACCTTC.

A few counts support this clonotype. The gene calls are TRBV10-1 and TRBJ2-1; 8 nucleotides match TRBD1. The CDR3 loop spans 19 amino acids. With V trimmed by 0 bases and J by 0 bases, 10 bases remained unmatched. Germline V gives CDR1 WNHNN, CDR2 SYGVQD (reference sequence). The CDR3 DNA follows: TGCGCCAGCAGTGAGTCAATAGGGACAGGAAAAGACTCCTACAATGAGCAGTTCTTC. Residues: CASSESIGTGKDSYNEQFF.

This clonotype was counted only a few times. The chain links TRBV3-1 to TRBJ1-2; a weak D match, TRBD1 (5 bases). V was clipped by 0 bases and J by 6 bases, with 8 bases between them. The length of the CDR3 is 13 residues. Per germline, CDR1 LGHDT and CDR2 YNNKEL (reference sequence). The CDR3 reads CASSQDWGNGYTF. The CDR3 coding sequence is TGTGCCAGCAGCCAAGATTGGGGGAATGGCTACACCTTC.

The sample holds many counts of this clonotype. The chain recombines TRBV14 with TRBJ2-7; maybe TRBD2 (5 bases). Germline V gives CDR1 SGHDN, CDR2 FVKESK. V was clipped by 4 bases and J by 2 bases, with 15 bases between them. The CDR3 is 15 amino acids. The CDR3 reads CASSPFMDGAYEQYF. The CDR3 coding sequence is TGTGCCAGCAGCCCGTTTATGGACGGGGCCTACGAGCAGTACTTC.

This clonotype has just a few counts. The gene calls are TRBV5-6 and TRBJ2-3; possibly TRBD1 for D (5 bases). The length of the CDR3 is 16 residues. CDR1 SGHDT and CDR2 YYEEEE come from the germline V gene. The V end was cut by 2 bases, the J end by 2 bases, with 15 bases between. DNA of the CDR3: TGTGCCAGCAGCTTAGTACCGGGTGGGGCCACAGATACGCAGTATTTT. It translates to CASSLVPGGATDTQYF.

This chain uses TRBV10-3 with TRBJ2-7; D is ambiguous. Trimming took off 0 bases at V and 2 bases at J, with 14 bases between the two ends. Per the germline V gene, CDR1 is ENHRY and CDR2 is SYGVKD. This CDR3 contains 16 residues. The chain's CDR3 is CAISESTDHFTYEQYF. The DNA for the CDR3 is TGTGCCATCAGTGAGTCCACAGACCACTTCACCTACGAGCAGTACTTC.

V gene TRBV30 combines with J gene TRBJ2-3; a possible D gene is TRBD2 (6 bases). Looked up from germline, CDR1 is GTSNPN and CDR2 is SVGIG (reference sequence). The CDR3 totals 15 residues. The V gene lost 5 bases and the J gene lost 1 base, with 16 bases spanning the gap. In DNA form, the CDR3 reads TGTGCCTGGCTGGCTGGCGGGACCCGCACAGATACGCAGTATTTT. It encodes CAWLAGGTRTDTQYF.

The chain carries TRBV11-2 and TRBJ2-1; no clear D gene. The CDR3 is 11 amino acids. Germline V gene data show CDR1 as SGHAT and CDR2 as FQNNGV. Trimming took 4 bases from V and 8 from J, leaving 6 bases between them. The CDR3 region is CASSSWDEQFF. CDR3 DNA sequence: TGTGCCAGCAGCTCTTGGGATGAGCAGTTCTTC.

This clonotype was counted a few times. The genes are TRBV14 and TRBJ2-3; D is ambiguous. V dropped 0 bases and J dropped 11 bases, with 6 bases sitting between them. The CDR3 totals 11 residues. In germline, CDR1 is SGHDN, CDR2 FVKESK. CDR3 nucleotide sequence: TGTGCCAGCAGCCAAGAAGGGCGGCAGTATTTT. Translated: CASSQEGRQYF.

The chain employs TRBV7-2 and TRBJ2-1, with D possibly being TRBD1 or TRBD2 (6 bases each). Germline V gives CDR1 SGHTA, CDR2 FQGNSA. With 4 bases removed from V and 4 bases from J, the gap between germline ends came to 11 bases. The CDR3 spans 14 residues. The CDR3 sequence is CASSSQGLYNEQFF. The CDR3 DNA sequence: TGTGCCAGCAGCTCACAGGGACTTTACAATGAGCAGTTCTTC.

This clonotype was detected ten times or more. This chain links TRBV7-2 with TRBJ2-3; 11 positions agree with TRBD2. There are 16 residues in the CDR3. Germline V lookup: CDR1 SGHTA, CDR2 FQGNSA. After removal of 1 base from V and 4 bases from J, the junction contained 4 bases not matched to a gene. DNA of the CDR3: TGTGCCAGCAGCTTAGGTAGCGGGAGGGTCCCAGATACGCAGTATTTT. Translation: CASSLGSGRVPDTQYF.

The genes are TRBV30 and TRBJ2-2; D is undetermined. Germline V gene lookup returns CDR1 GTSNPN and CDR2 SVGIG (reference sequence). The V and J ends lost 7 bases and 4 bases respectively, with 13 bases between them. This CDR3 region has 13 residues. The CDR3 region has the DNA TGTGCCTCTCGGACCTCCCCCACCGGGGAGCTGTTTTTT. Encoded protein: CASRTSPTGELFF.

This clonotype showed up just a few times. This chain connects TRBV13 to TRBJ1-4; D might be TRBD1 (6 bases). Germline V gives CDR1 PRHDT, CDR2 FYEKMQ (reference sequence). CDR3 length equals 17 residues. Between the trimmed V and J ends, which lost 5 bases and 0 bases, there was a span of 16 bases. CDR3 sequence reads: CASSHNTGPATNEKLFF. The CDR3 nucleotides read TGTGCCAGCAGCCATAACACAGGGCCCGCAACTAATGAAAAACTGTTTTTT.

This clonotype has more than one count but fewer than ten. V is TRBV20-1 and J is TRBJ1-1; a possible D gene is TRBD1 (5 bases). Germline V gene data show CDR1 as DFQATT and CDR2 as SNEGSKA (reference sequence). The CDR3 sequence is 16 residues long. The V gene lost 1 base and the J gene lost 0 bases, with 15 bases spanning the gap. The CDR3 nucleotides are TGCAGTGCTAGAGTTGGCGGGGGAACAATGAACACTGAAGCTTTCTTT. It translates to CSARVGGGTMNTEAFF.

In this sample, this clonotype turned up a few times. This chain uses TRBV29-1 with TRBJ2-7; D not resolved. The CDR3 totals 14 residues. Germline V gene data show CDR1 as SQVTM and CDR2 as ANQGSEA. Deletions cut 2 bases from V and 0 bases from J, with 11 bases between. The CDR3 region has the DNA TGCAGCGTTGAATTGATGGGCGGCTCCTACGAGCAGTACTTC. It encodes CSVELMGGSYEQYF.

This clonotype was recorded at least ten times. The chain uses TRBV9 and TRBJ2-2; 11 nucleotides agree with TRBD2. The CDR3 consists of 17 residues. Germline CDR1 reads SGDLS; CDR2 reads YYNGEE. With V trimmed by 2 bases and J by 3 bases, 6 bases remained unmatched. The CDR3 DNA is TGTGCCAGCAGCGTGATTAGCGGGGGGGCCCACACCGGGGAGCTGTTTTTT. The encoded protein is CASSVISGGAHTGELFF. Combining the CDR3 with reference TRBV9 and TRBJ2-2 gives the whole variable domain DSGVTQTPKHLITATGQRVTLRCSPRSGDLSVYWYQQSLDQGLQFLIQYYNGEERAKGNILERFSAQQFPDLHSELNLSSLELGDSALYFCASSVISGGAHTGELFFGEGSRLTVL.